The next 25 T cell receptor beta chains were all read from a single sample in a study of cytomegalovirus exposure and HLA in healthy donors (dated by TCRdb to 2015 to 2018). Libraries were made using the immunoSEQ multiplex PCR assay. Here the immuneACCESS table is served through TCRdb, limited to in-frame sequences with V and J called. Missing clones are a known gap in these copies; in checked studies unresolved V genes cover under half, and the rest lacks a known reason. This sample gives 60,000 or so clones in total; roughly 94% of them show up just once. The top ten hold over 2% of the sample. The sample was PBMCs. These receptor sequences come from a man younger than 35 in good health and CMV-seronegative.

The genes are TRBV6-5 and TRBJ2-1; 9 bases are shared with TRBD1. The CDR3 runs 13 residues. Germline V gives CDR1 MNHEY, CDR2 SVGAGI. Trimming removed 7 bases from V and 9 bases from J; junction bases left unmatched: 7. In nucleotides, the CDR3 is TGTGCCAGCAATAAGGACAGGGGCAGTGAGCAGTTCTTC. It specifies CASNKDRGSEQFF.

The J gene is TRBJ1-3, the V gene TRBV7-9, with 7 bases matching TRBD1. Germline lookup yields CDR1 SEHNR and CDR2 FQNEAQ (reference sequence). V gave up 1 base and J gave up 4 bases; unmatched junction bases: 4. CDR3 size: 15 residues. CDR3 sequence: CASSLGDRAGNTIYF. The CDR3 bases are TGTGCCAGCAGCTTAGGAGACAGGGCCGGAAACACCATATATTTT.

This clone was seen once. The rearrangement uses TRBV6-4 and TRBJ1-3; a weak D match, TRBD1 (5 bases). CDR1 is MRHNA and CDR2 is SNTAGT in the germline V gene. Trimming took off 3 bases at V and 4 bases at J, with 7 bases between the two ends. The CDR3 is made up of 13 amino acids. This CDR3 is CASSEGVGNTIYF. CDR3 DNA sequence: TGTGCCAGCAGTGAAGGGGTCGGAAACACCATATATTTT.

As DNA, the CDR3 is TGTGCCAGCAGACTGATTGTTGCGGATACGCAGTATTTT. It yields the protein CASRLIVADTQYF. The chain joins TRBV7-2 to TRBJ2-3; no firm D call. V lost 6 bases and J 6 bases, leaving 13 bases between the germline ends. Germline assignment: CDR1 SGHTA and CDR2 FQGNSA. The CDR3 has 13 residues.

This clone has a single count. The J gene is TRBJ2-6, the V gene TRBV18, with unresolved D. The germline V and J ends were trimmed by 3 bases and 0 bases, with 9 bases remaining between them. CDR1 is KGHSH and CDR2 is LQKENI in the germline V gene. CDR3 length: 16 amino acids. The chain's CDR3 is CASSPPASSGANVLTF. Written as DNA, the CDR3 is TGTGCCAGCTCACCCCCGGCTAGCTCTGGGGCCAACGTCCTGACTTTC. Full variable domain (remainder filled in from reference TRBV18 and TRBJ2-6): NAGVMQNPRHLVRRRGQEARLRCSPMKGHSHVYWYRQLPEEGLKFMVYLQKENIIDESGMPKERFSAEFPKEGPSILRIQQVVRGDSAAYFCASSPPASSGANVLTFGAGSRLTVL.

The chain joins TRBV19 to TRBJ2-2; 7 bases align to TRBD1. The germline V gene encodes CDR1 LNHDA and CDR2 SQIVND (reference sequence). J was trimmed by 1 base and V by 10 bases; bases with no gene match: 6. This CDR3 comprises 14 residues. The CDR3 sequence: CATSGQMNTGELFF. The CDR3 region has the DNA TGTGCCACCTCGGGACAGATGAACACCGGGGAGCTGTTTTTT.

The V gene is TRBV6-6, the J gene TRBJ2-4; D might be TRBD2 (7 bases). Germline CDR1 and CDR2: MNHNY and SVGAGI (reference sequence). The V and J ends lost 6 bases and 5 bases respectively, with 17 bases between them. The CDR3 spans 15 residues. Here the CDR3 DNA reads TGTGCCAGCAGCCCTACAGGGAGGGGCGAAAACATTCAGTACTTC. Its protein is CASSPTGRGENIQYF.

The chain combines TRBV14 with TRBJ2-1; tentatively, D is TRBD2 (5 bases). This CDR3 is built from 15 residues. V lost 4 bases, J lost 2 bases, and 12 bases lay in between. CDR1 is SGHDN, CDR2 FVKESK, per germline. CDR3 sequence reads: CASSPLAGTYNEQFF. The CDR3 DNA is TGTGCCAGCAGCCCCCTTGCGGGTACCTACAATGAGCAGTTCTTC.

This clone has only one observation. The CDR3 protein is CASSSGLAGGAEEQYF. The CDR3 nucleotides are TGTGCCAGCAGCTCCGGACTAGCGGGAGGAGCGGAAGAGCAGTACTTC. The rearrangement uses TRBV11-3 and TRBJ2-7, with TRBD2 matching over 14 bases. V shed 4 bases, J shed 7 bases, and the junction held 9 bases outside the gene matches. The CDR3 is 16 residues long. Germline lookup yields CDR1 SGHNT and CDR2 YENEEA.

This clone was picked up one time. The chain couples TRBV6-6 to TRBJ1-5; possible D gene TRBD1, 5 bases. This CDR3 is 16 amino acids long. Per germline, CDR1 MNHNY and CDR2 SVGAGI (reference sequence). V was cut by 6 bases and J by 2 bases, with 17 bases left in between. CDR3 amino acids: CASRPGQGYGNQPQHF. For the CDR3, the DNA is TGTGCCAGCAGACCTGGGCAGGGCTATGGCAATCAGCCCCAGCATTTT.

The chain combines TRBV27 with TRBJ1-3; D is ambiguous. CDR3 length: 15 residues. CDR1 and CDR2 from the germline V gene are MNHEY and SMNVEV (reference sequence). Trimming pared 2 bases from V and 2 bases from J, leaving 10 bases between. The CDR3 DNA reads TGTGCCAGCAGTTTACGACTAGGCACTGGAAACACCATATATTTT. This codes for CASSLRLGTGNTIYF.

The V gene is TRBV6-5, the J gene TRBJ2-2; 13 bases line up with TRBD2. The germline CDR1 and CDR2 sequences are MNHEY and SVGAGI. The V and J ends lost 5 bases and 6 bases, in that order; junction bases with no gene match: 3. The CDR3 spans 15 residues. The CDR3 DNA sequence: TGTGCCAGCAGTCTAACTAGCGGGAGGGCCGGGGAGCTGTTTTTT. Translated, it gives CASSLTSGRAGELFF.

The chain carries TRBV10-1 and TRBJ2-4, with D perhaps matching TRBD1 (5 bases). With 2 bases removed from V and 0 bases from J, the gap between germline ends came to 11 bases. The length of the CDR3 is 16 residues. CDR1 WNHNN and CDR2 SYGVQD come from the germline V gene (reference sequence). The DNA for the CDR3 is TGCGCCAGCAGTGAGGGAACAGGTGTAGCCAAAAACATTCAGTACTTC. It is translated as CASSEGTGVAKNIQYF.

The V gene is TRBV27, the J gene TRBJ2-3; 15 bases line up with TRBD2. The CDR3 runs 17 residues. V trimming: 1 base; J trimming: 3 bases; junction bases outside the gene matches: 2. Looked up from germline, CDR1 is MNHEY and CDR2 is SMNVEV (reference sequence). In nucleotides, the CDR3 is TGTGCCAGCAGTTTATTCGGACTAGCGGGAGGGACAGATACGCAGTATTTT. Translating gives CASSLFGLAGGTDTQYF.

CDR3 DNA: TGTGCCAGCAGCGAAGGGGGCAGGTTGTCAGCTTTCTTT. This codes for CASSEGGRLSAFF. V is TRBV4-2 and J is TRBJ1-1; 7 bases line up with TRBD1. Trimming at V came to 5 bases and at J to 10 bases, leaving 10 bases not matched to a gene. Germline V gene sequence: CDR1 LGHNA, CDR2 YNFKEQ. The CDR3 extends over 13 amino acids.

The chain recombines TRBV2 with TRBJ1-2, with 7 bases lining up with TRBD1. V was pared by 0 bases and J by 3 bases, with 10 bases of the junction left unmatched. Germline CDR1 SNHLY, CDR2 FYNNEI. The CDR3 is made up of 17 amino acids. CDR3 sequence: CASSEALGGLGDYGYTF. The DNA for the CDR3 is TGTGCCAGCAGTGAAGCGCTAGGGGGCTTGGGGGACTATGGCTACACCTTC.

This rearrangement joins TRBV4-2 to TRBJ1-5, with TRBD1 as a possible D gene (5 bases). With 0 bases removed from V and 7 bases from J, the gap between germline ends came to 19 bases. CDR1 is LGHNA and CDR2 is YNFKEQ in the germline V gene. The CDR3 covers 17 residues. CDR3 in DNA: TGTGCCAGCAGCCAAGAAGACGGGGCCCCGGGGAGGCAGCCCCAGCATTTT. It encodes CASSQEDGAPGRQPQHF.

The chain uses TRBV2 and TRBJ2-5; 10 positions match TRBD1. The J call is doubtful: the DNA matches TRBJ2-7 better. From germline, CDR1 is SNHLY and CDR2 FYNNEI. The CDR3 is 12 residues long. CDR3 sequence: CAITGTGVEQYF. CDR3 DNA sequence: TGTGCCATAACCGGGACAGGGGTCGAGCAGTACTTC.

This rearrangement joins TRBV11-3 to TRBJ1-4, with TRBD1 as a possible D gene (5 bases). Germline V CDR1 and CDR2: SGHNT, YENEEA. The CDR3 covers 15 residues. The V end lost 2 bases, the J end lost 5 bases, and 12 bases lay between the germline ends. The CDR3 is CASSLTAGRNEKLFF. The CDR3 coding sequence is TGTGCCAGCAGCTTAACAGCAGGGAGGAATGAAAAACTGTTTTTT.

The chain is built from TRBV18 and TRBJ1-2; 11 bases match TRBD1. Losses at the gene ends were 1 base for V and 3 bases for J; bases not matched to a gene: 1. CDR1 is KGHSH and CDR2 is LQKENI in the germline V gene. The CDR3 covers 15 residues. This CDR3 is CASSPRDRGDYGYTF. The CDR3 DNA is TGTGCCAGCTCACCACGGGACAGGGGGGACTATGGCTACACCTTC.

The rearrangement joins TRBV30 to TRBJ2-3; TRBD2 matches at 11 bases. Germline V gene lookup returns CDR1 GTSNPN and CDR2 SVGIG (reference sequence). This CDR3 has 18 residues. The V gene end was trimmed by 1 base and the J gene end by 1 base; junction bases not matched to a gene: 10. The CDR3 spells CAWSELLAGEWGTDTQYF. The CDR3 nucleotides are TGTGCCTGGAGTGAATTACTAGCGGGAGAGTGGGGCACAGATACGCAGTATTTT.

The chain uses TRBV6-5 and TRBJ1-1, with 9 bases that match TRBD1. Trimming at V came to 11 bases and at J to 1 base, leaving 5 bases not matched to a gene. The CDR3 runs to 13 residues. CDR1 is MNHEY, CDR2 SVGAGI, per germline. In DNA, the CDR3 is TGTGCCTCCCTGACAGGGGGGAACACTGAAGCTTTCTTT. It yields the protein CASLTGGNTEAFF.

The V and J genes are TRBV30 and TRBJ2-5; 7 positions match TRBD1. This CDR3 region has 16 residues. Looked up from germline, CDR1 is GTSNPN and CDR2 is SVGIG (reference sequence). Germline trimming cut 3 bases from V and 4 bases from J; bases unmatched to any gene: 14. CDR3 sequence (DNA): TGTGCCTGGAGCGATCCCATGACAGGGCTTCGAGAGACCCAGTACTTC. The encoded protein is CAWSDPMTGLRETQYF.

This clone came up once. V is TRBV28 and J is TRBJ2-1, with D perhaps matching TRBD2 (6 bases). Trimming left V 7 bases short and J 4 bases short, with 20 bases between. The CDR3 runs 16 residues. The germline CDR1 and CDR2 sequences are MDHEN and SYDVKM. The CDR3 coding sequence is TGTGCCAGCACCGGGACTTCGGCCGATTCTTACAATGAGCAGTTCTTC. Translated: CASTGTSADSYNEQFF.

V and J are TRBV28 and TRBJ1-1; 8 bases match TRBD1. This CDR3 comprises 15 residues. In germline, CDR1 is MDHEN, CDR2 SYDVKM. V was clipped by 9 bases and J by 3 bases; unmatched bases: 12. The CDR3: CASIKTGAGDTEAFF. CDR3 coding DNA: TGTGCCAGTATTAAGACAGGGGCCGGGGACACTGAAGCTTTCTTT.